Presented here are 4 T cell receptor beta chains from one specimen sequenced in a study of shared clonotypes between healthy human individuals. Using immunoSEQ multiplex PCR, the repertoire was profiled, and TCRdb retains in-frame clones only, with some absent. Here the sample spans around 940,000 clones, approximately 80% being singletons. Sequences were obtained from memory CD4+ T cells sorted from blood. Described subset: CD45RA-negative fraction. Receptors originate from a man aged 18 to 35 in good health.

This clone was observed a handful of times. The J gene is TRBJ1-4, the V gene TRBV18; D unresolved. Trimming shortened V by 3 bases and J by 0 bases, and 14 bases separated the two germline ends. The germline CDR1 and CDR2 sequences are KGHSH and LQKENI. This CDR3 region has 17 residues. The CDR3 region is CASSPGNRRSTNEKLFF. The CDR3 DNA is TGTGCCAGCTCACCCGGGAACCGAAGGTCAACTAATGAAAAACTGTTTTTT.

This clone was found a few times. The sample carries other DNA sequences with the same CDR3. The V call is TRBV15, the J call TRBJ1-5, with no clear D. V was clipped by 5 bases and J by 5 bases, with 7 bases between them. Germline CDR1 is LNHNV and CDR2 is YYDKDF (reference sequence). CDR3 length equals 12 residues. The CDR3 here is CATSRGYQPQHF. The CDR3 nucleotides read TGTGCCACCAGCCGGGGTTATCAGCCCCAGCATTTT.

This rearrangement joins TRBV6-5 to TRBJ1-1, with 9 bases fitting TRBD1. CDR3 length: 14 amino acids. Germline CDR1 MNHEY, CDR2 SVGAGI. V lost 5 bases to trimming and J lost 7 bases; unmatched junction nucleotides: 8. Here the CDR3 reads CASSPPGTGFEAFF. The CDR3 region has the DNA TGTGCCAGCAGTCCACCTGGGACAGGGTTTGAAGCTTTCTTT.

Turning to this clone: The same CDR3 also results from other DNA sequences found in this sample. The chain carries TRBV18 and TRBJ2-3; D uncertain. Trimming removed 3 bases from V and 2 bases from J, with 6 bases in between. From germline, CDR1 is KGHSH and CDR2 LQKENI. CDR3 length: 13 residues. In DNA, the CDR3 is TGTGCCAGCTCACCGCCCCTCACAGATACGCAGTATTTT. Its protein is CASSPPLTDTQYF.